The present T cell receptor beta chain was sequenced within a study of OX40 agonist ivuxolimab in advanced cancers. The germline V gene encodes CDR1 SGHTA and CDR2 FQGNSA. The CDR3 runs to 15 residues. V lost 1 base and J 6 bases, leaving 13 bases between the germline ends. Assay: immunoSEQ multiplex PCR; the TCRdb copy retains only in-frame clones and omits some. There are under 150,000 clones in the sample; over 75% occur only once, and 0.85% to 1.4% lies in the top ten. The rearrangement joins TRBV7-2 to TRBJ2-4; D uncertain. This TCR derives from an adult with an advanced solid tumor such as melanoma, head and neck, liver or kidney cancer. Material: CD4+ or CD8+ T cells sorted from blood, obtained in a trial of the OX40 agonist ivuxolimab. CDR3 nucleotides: TGTGCCAGCAGCTTAGAAACGGTTCCCCCAAACATTCAGTACTTC. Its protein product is CASSLETVPPNIQYF.